A single sample gave rise to the 20 T cell receptor beta chains below, sequenced in a study of blood T cells in healthy people across ages. Then a second PCR, running roughly 7 to 11 cycles, was carried out with a sample-barcoded 5' primer and a J-beta primer mix. From the 5' RACE reads, TCRdb called clonotypes with MiXCR, one entry per CDR3 protein. This table holds 910,000 or so distinct CDR3 sequences, roughly half found once. Sequenced input: blood. The receptors stem from a woman aged 60-75 years in good health.

As regards this clonotype: One junction end disagrees with the germline gene, perhaps due to a read error. The chain employs TRBV14 and TRBJ2-1, with D hard to call. This CDR3 contains 15 residues. Germline CDR1 reads SGHDN; CDR2 reads FVKESK. The CDR3 loop is CASSQNRFSYNELFF. For the CDR3, the DNA is TGTGCCAGCAGCCAAAACAGATTCTCCTACAATGAGCTGTTCTTC.

V usage is TRBV20-1 and J usage is TRBJ1-5; D gene uncertain. V shed 0 bases and J shed 4 bases, with 19 bases lying between them. Germline V lookup: CDR1 DFQATT, CDR2 SNEGSKA (reference sequence). The CDR3 length is 17 residues. CDR3 nucleotide sequence: TGCAGTGCTAGAGATTCCGCCCGGGGAGTCCGGAATCAGCCCCAGCATTTT. It is translated as CSARDSARGVRNQPQHF.

This chain joins TRBV28 and TRBJ2-3; D unclear. Trimming removed 3 bases at V and 3 bases at J, with 16 bases between. This CDR3 contains 16 residues. Germline V gene sequence: CDR1 MDHEN, CDR2 SYDVKM. Written as DNA, the CDR3 is TGTGCCAGCAGTTTTTTCGCAGGTTCTAGAACAGATACGCAGTATTTT. Translated: CASSFFAGSRTDTQYF.

The J gene is TRBJ2-4, the V gene TRBV10-3; 10 nucleotides agree with TRBD1. V dropped 8 bases and J dropped 7; count of bases not matched to a gene: 11. The V gene's germline CDR1 is ENHRY and CDR2 SYGVKD. The CDR3 covers 15 residues. CDR3 sequence reads: CAIGDRGGELNIQYF. CDR3 nucleotide sequence: TGTGCCATCGGGGACAGGGGCGGGGAGTTGAACATTCAGTACTTC.

The rearrangement links TRBV28 to TRBJ2-7; 7 positions match TRBD1. V shed 6 bases, J shed 3 bases, and the junction held 14 bases outside the gene matches. Per germline, CDR1 MDHEN and CDR2 SYDVKM. The CDR3 consists of 16 residues. CDR3 in DNA: TGTGCCAGCAGCTTAAGCCGACAGGGCCTAGACTACGAGCAGTACTTC. Protein sequence: CASSLSRQGLDYEQYF. The variable domain in full, with the rest retrieved from reference TRBV28 and TRBJ2-7, is DVKVTQSSRYLVKRTGEKVFLECVQDMDHENMFWYRQDPGLGLRLIYFSYDVKMKEKGDIPEGYSVSREKKERFSLILESASTNQTSMYLCASSLSRQGLDYEQYFGPGTRLTVT.

This clonotype was detected once. The CDR3 region has the DNA TGTGCCAGCAGCCCCGGGGCTAGCGGCCACTACGAGCAGTACTTC. Its translation: CASSPGASGHYEQYF. V is TRBV3-1 and J is TRBJ2-7; 7 positions match TRBD2. V lost 4 bases to trimming and J lost 3 bases; unmatched junction nucleotides: 9. The CDR3 is made up of 15 amino acids. The germline gives CDR1 LGHDT, CDR2 YNNKEL (reference sequence).

The chain employs TRBV12-5 and TRBJ2-1; no clear D. The CDR3 totals 13 residues. Trimming cost V 4 bases and J 0 bases, with 4 bases left between them. The germline gives CDR1 LGHNT, CDR2 FRNRAP. The CDR3 DNA is TGTGCTAGTGGTTCCGGCTCCTACAATGAGCAGTTCTTC. Translated, it gives CASGSGSYNEQFF. The full variable domain, rest sourced from reference TRBV12-5 and TRBJ2-1, is DARVTQTPRHKVTEMGQEVTMRCQPILGHNTVFWYRQTMMQGLELLAYFRNRAPLDDSGMPKDRFSAEMPDATLATLKIQPSEPRDSAVYFCASGSGSYNEQFFGPGTRLTVL.

V is TRBV29-1 and J is TRBJ2-3, with 10 bases aligning to TRBD2. This CDR3 has 13 amino acids. Germline V gives CDR1 SQVTM, CDR2 ANQGSEA. CDR3 residues: CTVGASGSDTQYF. CDR3 coding DNA: TGCACCGTGGGGGCTAGCGGGAGCGATACGCAGTATTTT.

This clonotype was observed a handful of times. The rearrangement links TRBV5-1 to TRBJ2-2; 8 positions match TRBD1. The junction had 15 bases not matched to a gene; V was cut back by 4 bases and J by 7 bases. Germline assignment: CDR1 SGHRS and CDR2 YFSETQ. The CDR3 is made up of 17 amino acids. DNA of the CDR3: TGCGCCAGCAGCCTTCCAGCGCAGGGGGCCGGGAACGGGGAGCTGTTTTTT. This sequence encodes CASSLPAQGAGNGELFF.

The J gene is TRBJ2-7, the V gene TRBV20-1, with D perhaps matching TRBD2 (6 bases). Germline lookup yields CDR1 DFQATT and CDR2 SNEGSKA (reference sequence). CDR3 length: 14 residues. The V end lost 5 bases, the J end lost 7 bases, and 21 bases lay between the germline ends. In nucleotides, the CDR3 is TGCAGTGCTTCCCGGGAGACTACCTTACGAGAGCAGTACTTC. Protein product: CSASRETTLREQYF.

This clonotype was counted a few times. This chain connects TRBV10-3 to TRBJ1-1; TRBD1 is a possible D gene (5 bases). V was pared by 7 bases and J by 1 base, with 10 bases between. Germline lookup yields CDR1 ENHRY and CDR2 SYGVKD. This CDR3 has 13 residues. CDR3 nucleotide sequence: TGTGCCATCACGGGGCAGCAGAACACTGAAGCTTTCTTT. Translation gives CAITGQQNTEAFF.

This clonotype was seen more than once but under ten times. A much larger clone is a single base away; this may be a read error. The rearrangement joins TRBV20-1 to TRBJ2-1; tentative D call: TRBD1 (6 bases). The CDR3 spans 18 residues. The V gene's germline CDR1 is DFQATT and CDR2 SNEGSKA (reference sequence). The ends were cut back, 3 bases at V and 12 bases at J, with 33 bases in the middle. As DNA, the CDR3 is TGCAGTGCTAGTAGTCAGTACAGCCCCGACACAGGGCTGGGTTCGCAGTTCTTC. Translation: CSASSQYSPDTGLGSQFF.

In its sample, this clonotype was seen a few times. The chain is built from TRBV6-5 and TRBJ1-4; tentative D call: TRBD1 (5 bases). The V gene's germline CDR1 is MNHEY and CDR2 SVGAGI. V lost 0 bases and J 8 bases, leaving 10 bases between the germline ends. The CDR3 covers 14 residues. DNA of the CDR3: TGTGCCAGCAGTTACTCATCGGGGGTCGAAAAACTGTTTTTT. Translating it yields CASSYSSGVEKLFF.

The chain recombines TRBV25-1 with TRBJ2-3; D may be TRBD1 (6 bases). V was shortened by 2 bases and J by 2 bases, with 11 bases between the two germline ends. In germline, CDR1 is MGHDK, CDR2 SYGVNS. CDR3 size: 15 residues. CDR3 nucleotide sequence: TGTGCCAGCAGTGAAGTTCGGGACATCACAGATACGCAGTATTTT. Its translation is CASSEVRDITDTQYF.

This clonotype has a single count. The chain combines TRBV20-1 with TRBJ2-7; a possible D gene is TRBD2 (6 bases). The length of the CDR3 is 13 residues. Between the trimmed V and J ends, which lost 0 bases and 4 bases, there was a span of 10 bases. Germline lookup yields CDR1 DFQATT and CDR2 SNEGSKA (reference sequence). CDR3 nucleotides: TGCAGTGCTAGAGATCGGGCGGGATACGAGCAGTACTTC. It specifies CSARDRAGYEQYF.

This clonotype was seen a handful of times. The chain employs TRBV7-9 and TRBJ1-4; a weak D match, TRBD1 (5 bases). The V gene lost 4 bases and the J gene lost 5 bases, with 11 bases spanning the gap. The length of the CDR3 is 14 residues. Germline assignment: CDR1 SEHNR and CDR2 FQNEAQ (reference sequence). The CDR3 region is CASSYRQRNEKLFF. The CDR3 DNA sequence: TGTGCCAGCAGCTACCGACAGAGGAATGAAAAACTGTTTTTT.

This clonotype was picked up one time. This rearrangement joins TRBV2 to TRBJ2-4; the match to TRBD1 covers 8 bases. The closer fit of TRBJ2-7 to the DNA end suggests the J call may be wrong. Germline CDR1 is SNHLY and CDR2 is FYNNEI. This CDR3 has 12 amino acids. The CDR3 DNA is TGTGCCAGCCGCGGGACAGGCGACGAGCAGTACTTC. This codes for CASRGTGDEQYF.

This rearrangement joins TRBV4-1 to TRBJ1-4, with 9 bases that match TRBD1. The CDR3 is 15 residues long. Looked up from germline, CDR1 is MGHRA and CDR2 is YSYEKL. V was pared by 9 bases and J by 5 bases, with 10 bases of the junction left unmatched. CDR3 loop: CASSSRDRENEKLFF. CDR3 DNA: TGCGCCAGTTCGAGTCGGGACAGGGAAAATGAAAAACTGTTTTTT.

This clonotype was seen a few times. CDR3 sequence: CASSSTANYGYTF. The CDR3 region has the DNA TGTGCCAGCAGTTCGACAGCTAACTATGGCTACACCTTC. The chain is built from TRBV6-5 and TRBJ1-2; TRBD1 is a possible D gene (5 bases). V lost 4 bases, J lost 0 bases, and 6 bases lay in between. In germline, CDR1 is MNHEY, CDR2 SVGAGI. There are 13 residues in the CDR3.

The V gene is TRBV5-1, the J gene TRBJ2-7; 8 bases are shared with TRBD1. This CDR3 region has 13 residues. The V and J ends lost 8 bases and 3 bases, in that order; junction bases with no gene match: 7. Germline CDR1 is SGHRS and CDR2 is YFSETQ. The CDR3 sequence: CASGTGGGYEQYF. The CDR3, as DNA: TGCGCCAGTGGGACAGGAGGGGGCTACGAGCAGTACTTC.